This TCR beta chain was recorded in a study of blood T cell repertoires in COVID-19. Study-wide background: There were acute and convalescent COVID-19 samples, and they came from the United States, Italy and Spain.

The length of the CDR3 is 16 residues. In germline, CDR1 is KGHSH, CDR2 LQKENI. Trimming removed 5 bases at V and 3 bases at J, with 20 bases between. How the authors handled the data: Estimated nucleated cell counts came from reference gene primer amplification. Using immunoSEQ multiplex PCR, the repertoire was profiled, and TCRdb retains in-frame clones only, with some absent. V and J calls and clone size are as listed in that table; D and trimming were resolved from the DNA. The sample has approximately 46,000 clones, about nine tenths seen once. The rearrangement links TRBV18 to TRBJ2-7, with D unclear. Material: peripheral blood. The TCR was taken from a man aged 65 to 85 with active COVID-19. CDR3 DNA sequence: TGTGCCAGCTCAACCTCAGCAGGCCAGATTCTCTACGAGCAGTACTTC. Translating gives CASSTSAGQILYEQYF.